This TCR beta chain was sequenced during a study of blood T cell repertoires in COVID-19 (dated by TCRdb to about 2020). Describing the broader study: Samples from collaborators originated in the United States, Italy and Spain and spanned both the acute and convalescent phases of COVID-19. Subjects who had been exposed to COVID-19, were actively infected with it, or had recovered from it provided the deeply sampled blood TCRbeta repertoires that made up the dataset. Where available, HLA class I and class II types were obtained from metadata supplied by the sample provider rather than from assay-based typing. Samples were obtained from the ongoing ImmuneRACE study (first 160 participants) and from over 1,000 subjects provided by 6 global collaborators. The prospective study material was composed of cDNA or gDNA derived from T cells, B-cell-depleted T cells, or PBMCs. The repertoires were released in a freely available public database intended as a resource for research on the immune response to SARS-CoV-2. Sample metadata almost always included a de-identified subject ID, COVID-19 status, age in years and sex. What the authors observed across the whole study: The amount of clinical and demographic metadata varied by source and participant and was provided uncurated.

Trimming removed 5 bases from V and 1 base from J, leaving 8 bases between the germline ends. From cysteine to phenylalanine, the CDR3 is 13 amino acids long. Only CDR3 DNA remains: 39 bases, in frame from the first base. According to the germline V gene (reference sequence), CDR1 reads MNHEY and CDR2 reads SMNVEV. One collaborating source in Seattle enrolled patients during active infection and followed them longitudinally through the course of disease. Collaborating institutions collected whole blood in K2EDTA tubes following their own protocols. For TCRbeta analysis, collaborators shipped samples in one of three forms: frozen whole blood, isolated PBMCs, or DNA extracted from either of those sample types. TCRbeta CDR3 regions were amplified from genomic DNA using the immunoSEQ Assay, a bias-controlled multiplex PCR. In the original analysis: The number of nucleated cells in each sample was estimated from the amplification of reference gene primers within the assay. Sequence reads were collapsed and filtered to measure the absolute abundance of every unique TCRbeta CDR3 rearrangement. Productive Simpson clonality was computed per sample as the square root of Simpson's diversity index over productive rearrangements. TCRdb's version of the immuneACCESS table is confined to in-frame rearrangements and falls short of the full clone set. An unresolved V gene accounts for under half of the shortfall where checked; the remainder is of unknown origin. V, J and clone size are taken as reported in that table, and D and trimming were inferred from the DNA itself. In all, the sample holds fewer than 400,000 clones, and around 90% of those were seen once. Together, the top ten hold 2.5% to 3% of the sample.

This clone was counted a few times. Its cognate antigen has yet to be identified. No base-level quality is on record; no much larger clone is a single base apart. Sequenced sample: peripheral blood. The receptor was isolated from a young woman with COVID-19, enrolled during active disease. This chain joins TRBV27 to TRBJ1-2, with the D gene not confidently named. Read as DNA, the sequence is TGTGCCAGCAGTACCACTCTTAACTATGGCTACACCTTC. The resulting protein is CASSTTLNYGYTF.